The 2 T cell receptor beta chains below come from one sample, sequenced in a study of blood T cell repertoires in COVID-19. Produced via immunoSEQ multiplex PCR; TCRdb's table is partial and in-frame only. The sample holds approximately 250,000 clones, about 81% seen once. The specimen sequenced was PBMCs or T cells enriched from blood (not recorded which). Receptors originate from a young man with acute COVID-19.

V gene TRBV15 combines with J gene TRBJ2-2, with TRBD2 matching over 8 bases. The CDR3 consists of 15 residues. J was trimmed by 7 bases and V by 4 bases; bases with no gene match: 8. Per germline, CDR1 LNHNV and CDR2 YYDKDF (reference sequence). CDR3 sequence reads: CATSKTREGRGELFF. The CDR3 DNA reads TGTGCCACCAGCAAAACTCGGGAGGGCCGCGGGGAGCTGTTTTTT.

The chain links TRBV9 to TRBJ1-1; unclear D gene. The germline V gene encodes CDR1 SGDLS and CDR2 YYNGEE. The CDR3 runs to 15 residues. Trimming shortened V by 2 bases and J by 0 bases, and 11 bases separated the two germline ends. The CDR3 spells CASSVLDSLNTEAFF. The CDR3 DNA reads as TGTGCCAGCAGCGTCCTCGATAGTCTGAACACTGAAGCTTTCTTT.